These T cell receptor beta chains were read from a single sample in a study of CD4 T cells in relation to SARS-CoV-2 and coronaviruses. Produced via immunoSEQ multiplex PCR; TCRdb's table is partial and in-frame only. The data hold about 20,000 clones, with around 78% observed a single time. Antigen specificity for these receptors is unknown. The sample comprised CD4+ T cells from PBMCs, cultured in vitro. The receptors come from a human donor in good health. Both conserved end residues are part of each CDR3. The D gene is left open where the match is weak. Some rows have no size entry. The others give once, few or many, or a class for an expanded clone.

D gene	V gene	J gene	clone size	CDR3 protein	CDR3 DNA
TRBD1	TRBV28	TRBJ2-3	NA	CASSFYRLMTGGYPSTDTQYF	TGTGCCAGCAGTTTTTATCGGCTTATGACAGGGGGTTACCCTAGCACAGATACGCAGTATTTT
NA	TRBV30	TRBJ1-2	NA	CAHRRAYGYTF	TGTGCCCACCGACGAGCCTATGGCTACACCTTC
TRBD1	TRBV24-1	TRBJ1-5	NA	CATSPQGDSNQPQHF	TGTGCCACCAGTCCCCAGGGGGATAGCAATCAGCCCCAGCATTTT
NA	TRBV14	TRBJ1-2	NA	CASSQDRNAGAYGYTF	TGTGCCAGCAGCCAAGATCGGAATGCAGGGGCTTATGGCTACACCTTC
NA	TRBV3-1/TRBV3-2	TRBJ2-5	NA	CASSQEGREETQYF	TGTGCCAGCAGCCAAGAAGGCAGGGAGGAGACCCAGTACTTC
NA	TRBV5-1	TRBJ1-1	NA	CASSFQGPPGTEAFF	TGCGCCAGCAGCTTTCAGGGGCCACCGGGCACTGAAGCTTTCTTT
NA	TRBV18	TRBJ1-1	once	CASSPTGNTEAFF	TGTGCCAGCTCACCGACAGGGAACACTGAAGCTTTCTTT
NA	TRBV5-1	TRBJ1-5	NA	CASSQDHEGGPQHF	TGCGCCAGCAGCCAGGACCACGAAGGAGGGCCCCAGCATTTT
NA	TRBV3-1/TRBV3-2	TRBJ1-2	NA	CASSRMGENYGYTF	TGTGCCAGCAGCCGAATGGGAGAAAACTATGGCTACACCTTC
TRBD2	TRBV3-1/TRBV3-2	TRBJ2-2	NA	CASSQDQLAGGPPGGELFF	TGTGCCAGCAGCCAAGATCAACTAGCGGGAGGGCCACCGGGCGGGGAGCTGTTTTTT
NA	TRBV19	TRBJ2-4	NA	CASSKLTTVAKNIQYF	TGTGCCAGTAGTAAACTAACGACAGTAGCCAAAAACATTCAGTACTTC
TRBD2	TRBV5-6	TRBJ2-1	NA	CASSYSAGAHYNEQFF	TGTGCCAGCAGCTACTCAGCGGGAGCTCACTACAATGAGCAGTTCTTC
NA	TRBV14	TRBJ2-7	NA	CASSQEAWVRTYEQYF	TGTGCCAGCAGCCAGGAAGCGTGGGTTAGAACTTACGAGCAGTACTTC
NA	TRBV29-1	TRBJ2-2	NA	CSVEVPRALGGELFF	TGCAGCGTTGAAGTTCCACGCGCTTTGGGCGGGGAGCTGTTTTTT
NA	TRBV7-3	TRBJ2-5	NA	CASSLTGAGETQYF	TGTGCCAGCAGCTTAACAGGGGCCGGGGAGACCCAGTACTTC
NA	TRBV6-5	TRBJ2-7	NA	CASSYSNRYHEQYF	TGTGCCAGCAGTTACTCGAACAGGTACCACGAGCAGTACTTC
TRBD2	TRBV20-1	TRBJ2-7	NA	CSASAGGTSEQYF	TGCAGTGCTAGTGCGGGAGGGACCAGCGAGCAGTACTTC
NA	TRBV5-6	TRBJ1-2	NA	CASSLGQGNYGYTF	TGTGCCAGCAGCTTGGGGCAGGGTAACTATGGCTACACCTTC
TRBD1	TRBV5-4	TRBJ2-5	once	CASSAGTGGWLAGEVTQYF	TGTGCCAGCAGCGCTGGGACAGGGGGCTGGCTAGCGGGAGAGGTGACCCAGTACTTC
TRBD2	TRBV2	TRBJ2-2	NA	CASSKAGLNTGELFF	TGTGCCAGCAGTAAAGCGGGACTGAACACCGGGGAGCTGTTTTTT
TRBD1	TRBV11-1	TRBJ1-2	NA	CASSPSTGVVYGYTF	TGTGCCAGCAGCCCCTCGACAGGGGTGGTATATGGCTACACCTTC
TRBD1	TRBV7-2	TRBJ1-1	NA	CASSPQGGDTEAFF	TGTGCCAGCAGCCCCCAGGGGGGGGACACTGAAGCTTTCTTT
NA	TRBV14	TRBJ2-3	NA	CASSQGQTAGTQYF	TGTGCCAGCAGCCAGGGACAAACCGCGGGCACGCAGTATTTT
NA	TRBV9	TRBJ1-1	NA	CASSVKPGTTEAFF	TGTGCCAGCAGCGTAAAGCCAGGAACCACTGAAGCTTTCTTT
NA	TRBV3-1/TRBV3-2	TRBJ1-6	few	CASSHLRLNNSPLHF	TGTGCCAGCAGCCATTTAAGACTGAATAATTCACCCCTCCACTTT
TRBD2	TRBV6-2/TRBV6-3	TRBJ2-1	NA	CASSQRLAGGNEQFF	TGTGCCAGCAGTCAAAGACTAGCGGGTGGGAATGAGCAGTTCTTC
NA	TRBV19	TRBJ1-2	few	CASNLALKTNYGYTF	TGTGCCAGTAATTTGGCCCTGAAGACTAACTATGGCTACACCTTC
NA	TRBV7-9	TRBJ2-2	NA	CASSSELVAGELFF	TGTGCCAGCAGCTCTGAATTGGTCGCCGGGGAGCTGTTTTTT
TRBD1	TRBV6-4	TRBJ1-2	NA	CASRDRTLGGYTF	TGTGCCAGCCGGGACAGGACGCTTGGGGGCTACACCTTC
NA	TRBV5-6	TRBJ1-5	few	CASSFINQPQHF	TGTGCCAGCAGCTTTATAAATCAGCCCCAGCATTTT
NA	TRBV4-1	TRBJ1-1	once	CASSHRDLNTEAFF	TGCGCCAGCAGCCATCGGGATTTGAACACTGAAGCTTTCTTT
NA	TRBV3-1/TRBV3-2	TRBJ1-4	NA	CASSQGGWVATNEKLFF	TGTGCCAGCAGCCAAGGGGGATGGGTGGCAACTAATGAAAAACTGTTTTTT
TRBD1	TRBV18	TRBJ2-3	few	CASSPWIGAQGAGADTQYF	TGTGCCAGCTCACCATGGATTGGGGCACAGGGGGCCGGGGCAGATACGCAGTATTTT
NA	TRBV19	TRBJ1-4	NA	CASSPGHQTNEKLFF	TGTGCCAGTAGCCCGGGACATCAAACTAATGAAAAACTGTTTTTT
NA	TRBV27	TRBJ1-1	once	CASSIGPRTVTEAFF	TGTGCCAGCAGTATCGGGCCACGGACAGTCACTGAAGCTTTCTTT
NA	TRBV5-4	TRBJ2-5	NA	CASSGGAARQETQYF	TGTGCCAGCAGCGGTGGGGCTGCCCGGCAAGAGACCCAGTACTTC
TRBD2	TRBV30	TRBJ2-3	once	CAWSPLGTSGRPRFTDTQYF	TGTGCCTGGAGTCCCTTGGGGACTAGCGGGAGACCTAGGTTCACAGATACGCAGTATTTT
NA	TRBV7-3	TRBJ2-6	NA	CASSPRVSGANVLTF	TGTGCCAGCAGCCCCAGGGTCTCTGGGGCCAACGTCCTGACTTTC
NA	TRBV3-1/TRBV3-2	TRBJ1-3	few	CASSQGLRFGNTIYF	TGTGCCAGCAGCCAAGGATTGCGATTTGGAAACACCATATATTTT
NA	TRBV27	TRBJ2-7	NA	CASSLGTRYEQYF	TGTGCCAGCAGTTTAGGGACCCGCTACGAGCAGTACTTC
TRBD1	TRBV9	TRBJ2-5	NA	CASSARQGAWETQYF	TGTGCCAGCAGCGCCCGACAGGGGGCCTGGGAGACCCAGTACTTC
NA	TRBV10-2	TRBJ2-1	NA	CASSHAIEQFF	TGCGCCAGCAGCCACGCGATTGAGCAGTTCTTC
TRBD2	TRBV6-5	TRBJ2-7	NA	CASISIGAGADEQYF	TGTGCCAGCATCTCAATAGGGGCGGGAGCCGACGAGCAGTACTTC
TRBD1	TRBV2	TRBJ1-1	NA	CATRQGAAEAFF	TGTGCCACCAGACAGGGGGCCGCTGAAGCTTTCTTT
NA	TRBV19	TRBJ2-7	NA	CASTRGAAGDEQYF	TGTGCCAGTACTCGAGGGGCGGCCGGGGACGAGCAGTACTTC
TRBD2	TRBV10-3	TRBJ2-1	few	CAISASLAGSYNEQFF	TGTGCCATCAGTGCCTCTCTAGCGGGGAGCTACAATGAGCAGTTCTTC
NA	TRBV15	TRBJ1-1	NA	CATSRGQDTEAFF	TGTGCCACCAGCCGCGGACAAGACACTGAAGCTTTCTTT
NA	TRBV7-8	TRBJ2-1	NA	CASSQRTGTYNEQFF	TGTGCCAGCAGCCAGCGGACGGGGACCTACAATGAGCAGTTCTTC
TRBD1	TRBV11-2	TRBJ2-5	NA	CASRSTGGGETQYF	TGTGCCAGCAGAAGTACAGGGGGCGGAGAGACCCAGTACTTC
NA	TRBV24-1	TRBJ1-1	NA	CATSDFLGHGAFF	TGTGCCACCAGTGATTTTCTGGGACACGGAGCTTTCTTT
TRBD1	TRBV2	TRBJ2-7	NA	CASSGLGQGAYEQYF	TGTGCCAGCAGTGGCCTTGGACAGGGGGCTTACGAGCAGTACTTC
NA	TRBV4-1	TRBJ2-1	NA	CASSQPGLEQFF	TGCGCCAGCAGCCAACCCGGACTAGAGCAGTTCTTC
TRBD2	TRBV2	TRBJ2-1	few	CASSGTSGRGNEQFF	TGTGCCAGCAGTGGGACTAGCGGGAGAGGAAATGAGCAGTTCTTC
TRBD1	TRBV19	TRBJ2-1	NA	CASTPGTGDNEQFF	TGTGCCAGTACCCCCGGGACAGGGGACAATGAGCAGTTCTTC
NA	TRBV7-6	TRBJ2-2	NA	CASRAFDGSNTGELFF	TGTGCCAGCAGAGCCTTTGACGGTTCGAACACCGGGGAGCTGTTTTTT
TRBD1	TRBV7-8	TRBJ1-5	once	CASSWDRGLSQPQHF	TGTGCCAGCAGCTGGGACAGGGGTCTTTCCCAGCCCCAGCATTTT
NA	TRBV9	TRBJ1-1	NA	CASSVAVSYMNTEAFF	TGTGCCAGCAGCGTAGCCGTAAGCTACATGAACACTGAAGCTTTCTTT
NA	TRBV5-4	TRBJ2-4	NA	CASSLDRNSIQYF	TGTGCCAGCAGCTTGGACAGGAACTCGATTCAGTACTTC
NA	TRBV30	TRBJ1-5	few	CAWSAQGYQPQHF	TGTGCCTGGAGTGCTCAGGGATATCAGCCCCAGCATTTT